These 2 T cell receptor beta chains originate from one sample sequenced in a study of human versus mouse CDR3 diversity and MHC coevolution. The assay was immunoSEQ multiplex PCR, and TCRdb's table has in-frame clones only and misses some. In the table there are about 77,000 clones, 85% to 95% of which are singletons. Sequencing was performed on naive CD4+ T cells from blood. The subset is: CD45RO-negative CD62L-positive naive CD4 T cells. These receptors were obtained from a person between 25 and 70 years old in good health.

Written as DNA, the CDR3 is TGTGCCAGCAGTGAAAAGGGGCAGACAACTAATGAAAAACTGTTTTTT. Translated, it gives CASSEKGQTTNEKLFF. The chain employs TRBV6-1 and TRBJ1-4, with D possibly TRBD1 on 5 matching bases. V was clipped by 2 bases and J by 0 bases, with 10 bases between them. The CDR3 extends over 16 amino acids. The germline CDR1 and CDR2 sequences are MNHNS and SASEGT.

This chain links TRBV6-5 with TRBJ1-1; no definite D call. The CDR3 loop spans 16 amino acids. The germline gives CDR1 MNHEY, CDR2 SVGAGI. V gave up 4 bases and J gave up 0 bases, with 15 bases separating them. The CDR3 region is CASSSTAGTLNTEAFF. CDR3 sequence (DNA): TGTGCCAGCAGTTCTACCGCAGGCACCTTGAACACTGAAGCTTTCTTT.